The rows below give T cell receptor beta chains drawn from one sample of a study of control samples from healthy donors and cancer patients. The table came from immunoSEQ multiplex PCR; TCRdb's copy has only in-frame clones and leaves some out. This sample has about 17,000 clones; approximately 91% occur once, and the top ten carry about 29%. The sample consisted of PBMCs. Receptor source: a man aged 55-75 years with head and neck cancer. CDR3s include the opening cysteine and the closing phenylalanine or tryptophan. The D gene is left open where the match is weak. The size entry is marked missing in some rows and otherwise reads once, few, many or a size class.

TRBV10-1	NA	14	TRBJ2-2	NA	CASSALRNTGELFF	TGCGCCAGCAGTGCCCTGAGGAACACCGGGGAGCTGTTTTTT
TRBV19	NA	14	TRBJ2-5	NA	CASSMGGRRETQYF	TGTGCCAGTAGTATGGGGGGGCGCCGGGAGACCCAGTACTTC
TRBV12-3/TRBV12-4	NA	11	TRBJ2-7	NA	CASSRDYEQYF	TGTGCCAGCAGTCGGGACTACGAGCAGTACTTC
TRBV5-1	TRBD1	15	TRBJ1-4	NA	CASSWGQPTNEKLFF	TGCGCCAGCAGCTGGGGACAGCCAACTAATGAAAAACTGTTTTTT
TRBV4-1	NA	15	TRBJ1-5	NA	CASSQDRQFNQPQHF	TGCGCCAGCAGCCAAGATCGGCAGTTCAATCAGCCCCAGCATTTT
TRBV3-1/TRBV3-2	TRBD1	15	TRBJ2-7	few	CASSQAGTGDHEQYF	TGTGCCAGCAGCCAAGCCGGGACAGGGGACCACGAGCAGTACTTC
TRBV2	NA	14	TRBJ2-2	NA	CASSEERQPGELFF	TGTGCCAGCAGTGAAGAGCGGCAACCCGGGGAGCTGTTTTTT
TRBV15	NA	16	TRBJ2-7	NA	CATSNRRGEGDYEQYF	TGTGCCACCAGCAACCGACGAGGGGAAGGAGACTACGAGCAGTACTTC
TRBV5-1	NA	13	TRBJ1-1	NA	CASSQAGDTEAFF	TGCGCCAGCAGCCAGGCAGGGGACACTGAAGCTTTCTTT
TRBV6-6	NA	14	TRBJ2-7	NA	CASSYGTSSYEQYF	TGTGCCAGCAGTTACGGGACTTCCTCCTACGAGCAGTACTTC
TRBV25-1	NA	16	TRBJ1-2	NA	CASSGGGTSPRAGYTF	TGTGCCAGCAGTGGGGGGGGGACCAGTCCCAGGGCTGGCTACACCTTC
TRBV7-7	TRBD2	14	TRBJ2-7	NA	CASSPGGAGYEQYF	TGTGCTAGCAGCCCCGGGGGGGCCGGATACGAGCAGTACTTC
TRBV9	TRBD2	12	TRBJ2-1	once	CASSVEGGGQFF	TGTGCCAGCAGCGTAGAGGGCGGGGGGCAGTTCTTC
TRBV27	TRBD1	17	TRBJ2-6	NA	CASSPRQGAAGANVLTF	TGTGCCAGCAGTCCCCGACAGGGGGCGGCTGGGGCCAACGTCCTGACTTTC
TRBV3-1/TRBV3-2	TRBD2	13	TRBJ2-1	NA	CASSQEAGGEQFF	TGTGCCAGCAGCCAAGAAGCGGGGGGGGAGCAGTTCTTC
TRBV3-1/TRBV3-2	NA	15	TRBJ1-5	NA	CASSQDSGPGQPQHF	TGTGCCAGCAGCCAAGATTCAGGGCCCGGTCAGCCCCAGCATTTT
TRBV27	NA	17	TRBJ2-4	NA	CASSPTGEDLAKNIQYF	TGTGCCAGCAGTCCGACTGGGGAGGACCTAGCCAAAAACATTCAGTACTTC
TRBV6-5	NA	13	TRBJ2-2	NA	CASSIWHTGELFF	TGTGCCAGCAGTATTTGGCACACCGGGGAGCTGTTTTTT
TRBV5-1	NA	12	TRBJ2-1	NA	CASTGGGTEQFF	TGCGCCAGCACGGGGGGCGGAACTGAGCAGTTCTTC
TRBV10-3	NA	14	TRBJ2-1	once	CAIMRGGSYNEQFF	TGTGCCATCATGAGGGGGGGATCCTACAATGAGCAGTTCTTC
TRBV6-4	NA	13	TRBJ1-1	NA	CASSDSGEAKAFF	TGTGCCAGCAGTGACTCCGGAGAGGCCAAAGCTTTCTTT
TRBV9	NA	14	TRBJ1-6	NA	CASRPEGEGPPLHF	TGCGCCAGCAGGCCAGAGGGAGAGGGGCCACCCCTCCACTTT